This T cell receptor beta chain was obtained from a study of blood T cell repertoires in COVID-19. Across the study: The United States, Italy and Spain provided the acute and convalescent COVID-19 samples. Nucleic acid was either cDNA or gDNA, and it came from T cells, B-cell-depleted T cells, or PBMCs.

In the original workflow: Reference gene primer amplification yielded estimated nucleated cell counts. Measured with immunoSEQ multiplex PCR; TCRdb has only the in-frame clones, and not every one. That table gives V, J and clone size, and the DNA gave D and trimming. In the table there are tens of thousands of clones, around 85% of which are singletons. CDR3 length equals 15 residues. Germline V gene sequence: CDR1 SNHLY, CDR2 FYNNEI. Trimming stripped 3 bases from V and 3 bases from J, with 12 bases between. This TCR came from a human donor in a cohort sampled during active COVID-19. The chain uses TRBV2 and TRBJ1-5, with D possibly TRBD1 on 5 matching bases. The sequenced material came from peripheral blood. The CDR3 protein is CASSDGGGNNQPQHF. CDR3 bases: TGTGCCAGCAGTGATGGGGGGGGGAACAATCAGCCCCAGCATTTT.